This TCR beta chain was observed in a study of human T cells and chemical hapten exposure (dated by TCRdb to the early 2020s). In terms of the full investigation: For sensitization, 2% DPC in acetone was applied to a 2 cm by 2 cm area of upper inner arm skin. Patch testing was performed on the upper back with Finn chambers containing 0.01% DPC, and the patch tests were scored after 6 days according to International Contact Dermatitis Research Group standards. Most of the patients in the cohort were female, and the cohort covered alopecia areata with under or over 50% scalp involvement, alopecia totalis and alopecia universalis. Peripheral blood TCR repertoire changes were tracked in vivo in alopecia patients during primary and secondary sensitization to the hapten diphenylcyclopropenone (DPC). Approximately 28 alopecia patients gave blood for TCR sequencing at one to four time points (pre-sensitization, 2, 6 and 24 weeks). Blood samples were taken from patients before sensitization (week 0) and then at 2, 6 and about 24 weeks after DPC sensitization. Throughout the approximately 24-week study period, patients were also given weekly therapeutic DPC doses on the scalp. Libraries were pooled for sequencing, and variation in per-sample TCR yields was attributed mainly to small differences in library volumes within the pool. Overall study results and their limits: DPC sensitization did not change how many TCRs were above 1 in 1000 frequency, and no evidence was found of alterations in global repertoire structure. Patch test score was positively correlated with the number of PT1 expanded TCRs, with significance at thresholds 8, 16 and 32 but not at 4. Expanded TCRs formed significantly more large CDR3 similarity clusters than pre-sensitization or healthy control sets, consistent with antigen-driven responses. Because every patient had alopecia, a presumed autoimmune disease, the patients' immune response might differ from that of healthy individuals. After repeated subsampling, changes were observed in the strength of the expansion versus patch-test correlation and in the threshold at which the correlation became significant.

The time point tag for this specimen amounts to: patch test 1, 2 weeks after DPC sensitization. Sample treatment or condition, as interpreted from the label and publication: therapeutic diphenylcyclopropenone sensitization with weekly scalp DPC. At every patch-test visit, the blood draw took place before the patch test was put on. Eligible patients were aged 18 to 70, diagnosed with alopecia, deemed suitable for DPC therapy, and excluded if pregnant. Total RNA was extracted from unfractionated whole blood that had been collected in Tempus Blood RNA tubes. The CDR1 and CDR2 encoded by the germline V gene (reference sequence) are SEHNR and FQNEAQ. From its cysteine to its phenylalanine, the CDR3 spans 15 amino acids. The kept DNA is CDR3 alone, 45 bases in frame from the first base. The germline ends are 19 bases apart after V is trimmed by 5 bases and J by 7 bases. On this clonotype itself: The antigen it binds to is not known. No base quality values were provided; no much bigger clone lies one nucleotide off.

The method behind the library was RACE. Instrument on record: NextSeq 500. Library preparation attached unique molecular identifiers to individual cDNA molecules for quantitative, reproducible TCR counting. Each blood RNA sample was used to sequence both TCR alpha and TCR beta chains. The original pipeline was this. The median number of TCRs per sample was roughly 100,000, ranging from about 20,000 to 700,000. The Decombinator software suite was used to annotate the V, J and CDR3 of the TCR reads. For the PS versus PT1 abundance plots, all samples were subsampled to the same number of TCRs (28,000). Expanded TCRs were defined as absent before sensitization and observed at least eight times at the 2-week time point. The public reads were reprocessed in TCRdb via fastp at Q25 and MiXCR, keeping in-frame beta chains. Rows matching on CDR3 protein sequence are summarized as one entry with the most common DNA and genes. The V and J calls reflect TCRdb's pipeline rather than the authors' work. The sample table contains approximately 82,000 distinct CDR3 sequences; only one count was recorded for about 11% of them. About 2.4% of the sample lies in the top ten.

This sequence originates from a man in his forties with alopecia areata. Some clones in this sample may be carry-over from other donors' samples. The rearrangement combines TRBV7-9 with TRBJ2-3, with the D gene possibly TRBD1 or TRBD2, each one fitting 5 bases. Here the sequenced sample was whole blood, taken in connection with sensitization to the hapten diphenylcyclopropenone (DPC). The CDR3 protein is CASSPPGRQANTQYF. The sequenced DNA: TGTGCCAGCAGCCCACCGGGACGCCAGGCAAATACGCAGTATTTT.